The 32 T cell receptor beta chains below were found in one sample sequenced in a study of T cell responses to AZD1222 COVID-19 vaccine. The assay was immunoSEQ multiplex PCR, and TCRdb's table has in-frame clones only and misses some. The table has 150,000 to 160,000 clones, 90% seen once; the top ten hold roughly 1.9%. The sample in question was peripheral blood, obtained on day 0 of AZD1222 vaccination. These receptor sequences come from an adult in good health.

DNA of the CDR3: TGTGCCAGCAGTTACTTACCGGGACCTTATGGCTACACCTTC. This gives the protein CASSYLPGPYGYTF. This chain links TRBV6-5 with TRBJ1-2; perhaps TRBD1 as D (5 bases). The CDR3 spans 14 residues. Trimming left V 1 base short and J 5 bases short, with 11 bases between. Germline CDR1 reads MNHEY; CDR2 reads SVGAGI.

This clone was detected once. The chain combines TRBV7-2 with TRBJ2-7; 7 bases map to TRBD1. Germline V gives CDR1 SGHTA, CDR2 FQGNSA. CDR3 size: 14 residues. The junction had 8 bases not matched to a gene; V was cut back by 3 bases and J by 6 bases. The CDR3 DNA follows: TGTGCCAGCAGCTTTATAACAGGGGAAGGCGAGCAGTACTTC. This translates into CASSFITGEGEQYF.

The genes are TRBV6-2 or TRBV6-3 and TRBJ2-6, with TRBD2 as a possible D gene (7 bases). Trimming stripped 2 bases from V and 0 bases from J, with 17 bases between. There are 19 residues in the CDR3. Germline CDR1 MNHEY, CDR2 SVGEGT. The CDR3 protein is CASSYRGGVGSSGANVLTF. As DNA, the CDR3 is TGTGCCAGCAGTTACCGAGGGGGGGTCGGGAGCTCTGGGGCCAACGTCCTGACTTTC.

The CDR3 DNA reads as TGTGCCAGCAGCTTTAGCGGGAGGGCTAGCAATGAGCAGTTCTTC. Protein sequence: CASSFSGRASNEQFF. The chain has TRBV7-6 and TRBJ2-1; TRBD2 agrees at 11 bases. From germline, CDR1 is SGHVS and CDR2 FNYEAQ. J lost 6 bases, V lost 3 bases, and 4 bases had no gene match. The CDR3 spans 15 residues.

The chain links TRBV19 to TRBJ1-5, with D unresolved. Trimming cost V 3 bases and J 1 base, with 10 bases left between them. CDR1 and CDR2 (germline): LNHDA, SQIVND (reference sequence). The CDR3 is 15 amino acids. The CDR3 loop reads CASSMLGASNQPQHF. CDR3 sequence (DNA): TGTGCCAGTAGTATGCTGGGAGCGAGCAATCAGCCCCAGCATTTT.

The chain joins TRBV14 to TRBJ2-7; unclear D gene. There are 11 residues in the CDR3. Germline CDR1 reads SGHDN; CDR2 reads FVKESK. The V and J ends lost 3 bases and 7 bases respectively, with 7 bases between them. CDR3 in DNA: TGTGCCAGCAGCCACGGGTTTGAGCAGTACTTC. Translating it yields CASSHGFEQYF.

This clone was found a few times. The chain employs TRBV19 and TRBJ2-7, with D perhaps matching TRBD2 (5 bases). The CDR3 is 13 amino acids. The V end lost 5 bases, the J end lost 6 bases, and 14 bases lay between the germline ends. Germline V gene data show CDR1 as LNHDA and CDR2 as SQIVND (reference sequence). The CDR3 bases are TGTGCCAGTAGTTATCGGTACCGGGGCGAGCAGTACTTC. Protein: CASSYRYRGEQYF.

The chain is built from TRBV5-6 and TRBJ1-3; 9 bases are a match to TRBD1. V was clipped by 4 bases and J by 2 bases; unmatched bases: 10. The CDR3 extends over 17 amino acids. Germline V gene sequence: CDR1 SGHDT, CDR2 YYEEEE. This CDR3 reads CASSLLSGTGTGNTIYF. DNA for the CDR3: TGTGCCAGCAGCCTACTTTCCGGGACAGGGACTGGAAACACCATATATTTT. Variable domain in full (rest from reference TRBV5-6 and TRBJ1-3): DAGVTQSPTHLIKTRGQQVTLRCSPKSGHDTVSWYQQALGQGPQFIFQYYEEEERQRGNFPDRFSGHQFPNYSSELNVNALLLGDSALYLCASSLLSGTGTGNTIYFGEGSWLTVV.

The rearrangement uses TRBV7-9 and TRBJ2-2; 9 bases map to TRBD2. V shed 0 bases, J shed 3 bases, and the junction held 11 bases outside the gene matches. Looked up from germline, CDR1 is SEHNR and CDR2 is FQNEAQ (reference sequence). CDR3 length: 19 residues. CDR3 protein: CASSLAGWLAGDDTGELFF. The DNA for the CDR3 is TGTGCCAGCAGCTTAGCTGGGTGGTTAGCGGGAGATGACACCGGGGAGCTGTTTTTT.

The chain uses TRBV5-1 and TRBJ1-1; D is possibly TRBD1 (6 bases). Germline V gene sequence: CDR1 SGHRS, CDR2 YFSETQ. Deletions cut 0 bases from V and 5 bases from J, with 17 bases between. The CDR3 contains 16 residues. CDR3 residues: CASSLAIQGRGTEAFF. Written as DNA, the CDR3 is TGCGCCAGCAGCTTGGCTATTCAGGGGCGAGGAACTGAAGCTTTCTTT. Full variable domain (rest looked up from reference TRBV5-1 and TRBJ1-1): KAGVTQTPRYLIKTRGQQVTLSCSPISGHRSVSWYQQTPGQGLQFLFEYFSETQRNKGNFPGRFSGRQFSNSRSEMNVSTLELGDSALYLCASSLAIQGRGTEAFFGQGTRLTVV.

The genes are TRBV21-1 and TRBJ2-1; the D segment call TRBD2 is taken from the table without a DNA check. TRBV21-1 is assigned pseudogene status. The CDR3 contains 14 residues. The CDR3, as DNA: TGTGCCAGCAGCAACCAGCGTCCCTACAATGAGCAGTTCTTC. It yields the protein CASSNQRPYNEQFF.

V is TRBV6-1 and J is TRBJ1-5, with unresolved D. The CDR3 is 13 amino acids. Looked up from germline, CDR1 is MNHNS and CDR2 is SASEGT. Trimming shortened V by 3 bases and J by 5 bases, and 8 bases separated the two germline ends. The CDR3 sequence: CASSDQEYQPQHF. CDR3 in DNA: TGTGCCAGCAGTGATCAGGAGTATCAGCCCCAGCATTTT.

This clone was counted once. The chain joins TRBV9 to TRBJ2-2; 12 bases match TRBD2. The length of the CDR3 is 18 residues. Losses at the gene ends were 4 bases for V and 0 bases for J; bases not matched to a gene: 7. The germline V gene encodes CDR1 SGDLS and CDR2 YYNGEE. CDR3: CASSFRLAGDANTGELFF. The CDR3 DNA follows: TGTGCCAGCAGCTTCCGACTAGCGGGGGACGCGAACACCGGGGAGCTGTTTTTT.

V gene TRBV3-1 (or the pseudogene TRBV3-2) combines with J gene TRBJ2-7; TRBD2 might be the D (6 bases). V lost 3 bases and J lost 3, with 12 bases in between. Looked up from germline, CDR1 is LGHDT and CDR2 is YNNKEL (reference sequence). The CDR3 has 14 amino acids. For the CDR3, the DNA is TGTGCCAGCAGCCAGATCGCGGGGTTCTACGAGCAGTACTTC. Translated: CASSQIAGFYEQYF.

CDR3 nucleotides: TGTGCCAGCAGCTTGGGGACAGCAACTAATGAAAAACTGTTTTTT. Translation gives CASSLGTATNEKLFF. The rearrangement links TRBV11-2 to TRBJ1-4; 7 bases match TRBD1. Germline V gene sequence: CDR1 SGHAT, CDR2 FQNNGV. The CDR3 contains 15 residues. V dropped 3 bases and J dropped 0; count of bases not matched to a gene: 1.

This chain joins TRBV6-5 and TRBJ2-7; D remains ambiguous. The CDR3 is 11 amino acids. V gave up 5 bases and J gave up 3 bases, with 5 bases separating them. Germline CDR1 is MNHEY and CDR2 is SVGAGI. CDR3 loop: CASSNDYEQYF. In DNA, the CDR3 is TGTGCCAGCAGTAACGACTACGAGCAGTACTTC.

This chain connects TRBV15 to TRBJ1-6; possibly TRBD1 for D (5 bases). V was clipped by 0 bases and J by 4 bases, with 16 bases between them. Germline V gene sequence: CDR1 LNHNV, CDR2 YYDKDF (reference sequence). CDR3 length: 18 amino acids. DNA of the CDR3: TGTGCCACCAGCAGAGATCCAAGGCGGGACGGGTATAATTCACCCCTCCACTTT. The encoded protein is CATSRDPRRDGYNSPLHF.

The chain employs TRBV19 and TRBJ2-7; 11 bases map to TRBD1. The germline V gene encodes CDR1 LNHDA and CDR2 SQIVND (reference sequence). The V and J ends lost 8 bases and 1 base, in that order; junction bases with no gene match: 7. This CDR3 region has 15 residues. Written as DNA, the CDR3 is TGTGCCAGTCGTCCGGGACAGGGGGTTTCCTACGAGCAGTACTTC. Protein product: CASRPGQGVSYEQYF.

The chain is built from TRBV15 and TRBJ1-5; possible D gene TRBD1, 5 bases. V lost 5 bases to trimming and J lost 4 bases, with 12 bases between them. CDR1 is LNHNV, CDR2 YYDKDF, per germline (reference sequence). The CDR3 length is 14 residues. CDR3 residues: CATSPWDLNQPQHF. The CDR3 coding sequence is TGTGCCACCAGCCCCTGGGACTTAAATCAGCCCCAGCATTTT.

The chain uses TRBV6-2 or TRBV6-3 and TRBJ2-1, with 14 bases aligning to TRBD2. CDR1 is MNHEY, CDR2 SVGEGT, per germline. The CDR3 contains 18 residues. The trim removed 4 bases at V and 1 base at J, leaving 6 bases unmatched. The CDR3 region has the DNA TGTGCCAGCAGTTCCCAGGGACTAGCGGGAGTATCCTACAATGAGCAGTTCTTC. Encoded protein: CASSSQGLAGVSYNEQFF.

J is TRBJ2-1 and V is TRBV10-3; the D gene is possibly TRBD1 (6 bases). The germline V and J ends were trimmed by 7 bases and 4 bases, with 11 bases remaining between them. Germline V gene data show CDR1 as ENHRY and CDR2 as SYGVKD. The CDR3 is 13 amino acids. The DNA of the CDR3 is TGTGCCATCAACCCGACAGGTTACAATGAGCAGTTCTTC. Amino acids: CAINPTGYNEQFF.

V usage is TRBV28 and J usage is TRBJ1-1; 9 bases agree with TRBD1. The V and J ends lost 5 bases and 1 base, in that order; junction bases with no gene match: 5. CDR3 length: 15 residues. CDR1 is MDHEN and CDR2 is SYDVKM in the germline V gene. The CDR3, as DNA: TGTGCCAGCAGTGAGACAGGGGGGCGGAACACTGAAGCTTTCTTT. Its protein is CASSETGGRNTEAFF.

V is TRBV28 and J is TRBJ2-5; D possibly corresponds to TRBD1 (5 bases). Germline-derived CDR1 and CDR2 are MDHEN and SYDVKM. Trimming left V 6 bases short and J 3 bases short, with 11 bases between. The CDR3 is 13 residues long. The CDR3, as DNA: TGTGCCAGCAGGTCAACAGGAAAAGAGACCCAGTACTTC. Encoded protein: CASRSTGKETQYF.

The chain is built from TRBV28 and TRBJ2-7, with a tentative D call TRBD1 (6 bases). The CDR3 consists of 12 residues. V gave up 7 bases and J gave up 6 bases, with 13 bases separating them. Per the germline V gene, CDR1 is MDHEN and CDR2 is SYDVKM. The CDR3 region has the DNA TGTGCCAGCAACCTCCAGGGGAGCGAGCAGTACTTC. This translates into CASNLQGSEQYF.

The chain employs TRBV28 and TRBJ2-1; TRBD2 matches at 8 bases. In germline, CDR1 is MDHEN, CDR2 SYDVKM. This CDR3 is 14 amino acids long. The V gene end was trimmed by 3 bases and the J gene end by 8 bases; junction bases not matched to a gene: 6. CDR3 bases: TGTGCCAGCAGTTTTGCAGCGGGAGTACATGAGCAGTTCTTC. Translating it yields CASSFAAGVHEQFF.

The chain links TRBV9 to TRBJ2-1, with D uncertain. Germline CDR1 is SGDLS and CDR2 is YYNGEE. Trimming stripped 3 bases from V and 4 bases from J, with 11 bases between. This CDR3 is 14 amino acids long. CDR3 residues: CASSEGDRYNEQFF. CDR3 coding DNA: TGTGCCAGCAGCGAAGGAGACCGATACAATGAGCAGTTCTTC.

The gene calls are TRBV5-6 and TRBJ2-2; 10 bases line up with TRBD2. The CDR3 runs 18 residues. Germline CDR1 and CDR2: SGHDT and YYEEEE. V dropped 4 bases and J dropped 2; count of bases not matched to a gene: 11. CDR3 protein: CASSADLGLAVNTGELFF. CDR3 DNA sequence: TGTGCCAGCAGCGCTGACCTAGGACTAGCGGTAAACACCGGGGAGCTGTTTTTT.

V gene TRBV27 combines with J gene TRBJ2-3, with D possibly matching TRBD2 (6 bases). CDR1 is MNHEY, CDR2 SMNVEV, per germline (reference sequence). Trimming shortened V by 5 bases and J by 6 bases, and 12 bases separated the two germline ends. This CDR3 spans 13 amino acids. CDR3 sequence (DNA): TGTGCCAGCAGTCTGGACTATACCGATACGCAGTATTTT. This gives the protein CASSLDYTDTQYF.

CDR3 bases: TGTGCCAGCAGCTTAGCCCCCGGGGGGAACACTGAAGCTTTCTTT. It translates to CASSLAPGGNTEAFF. The chain uses TRBV7-6 and TRBJ1-1; tentative D call: TRBD1 (5 bases). V dropped 0 bases and J dropped 1 base, with 9 bases sitting between them. This CDR3 has 15 amino acids. Germline lookup yields CDR1 SGHVS and CDR2 FNYEAQ.

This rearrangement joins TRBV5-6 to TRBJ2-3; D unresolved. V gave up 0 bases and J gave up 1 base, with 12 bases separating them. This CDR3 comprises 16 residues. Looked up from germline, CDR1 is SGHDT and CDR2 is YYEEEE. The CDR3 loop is CASSLGPLGGTDTQYF. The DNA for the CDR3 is TGTGCCAGCAGCTTGGGTCCCCTCGGCGGCACAGATACGCAGTATTTT.

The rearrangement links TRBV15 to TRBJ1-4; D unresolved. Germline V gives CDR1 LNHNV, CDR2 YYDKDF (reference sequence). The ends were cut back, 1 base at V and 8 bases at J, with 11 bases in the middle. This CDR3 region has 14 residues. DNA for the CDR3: TGTGCCACCAGCAGAGTCATCGAAGGGGAAAAACTGTTTTTT. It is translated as CATSRVIEGEKLFF.

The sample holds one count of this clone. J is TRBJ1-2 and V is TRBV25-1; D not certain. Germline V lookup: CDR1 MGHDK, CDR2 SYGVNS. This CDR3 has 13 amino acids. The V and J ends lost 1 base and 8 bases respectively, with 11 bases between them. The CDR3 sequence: CASSEFGVSGYTF. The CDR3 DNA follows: TGTGCCAGCAGTGAATTCGGAGTCTCGGGCTACACCTTC.